The 21 T cell receptor beta chains below were found in one sample sequenced in a study of T-cell memory formation after mild COVID-19. From the 5' RACE reads, TCRdb called clonotypes with MiXCR, one entry per CDR3 protein. The profile shows hundreds of thousands of distinct CDR3 sequences, around 27% of them singletons. Sequences were obtained from PBMCs or a T cell subset sorted from them (not recorded which). These receptors all come from an adult woman who had mild COVID-19 (a few samples of this study predate the infection). Cell type and time point are not known.

This clonotype showed up just a few times. The chain joins TRBV24-1 to TRBJ2-1, with TRBD1 matching 12 bases. The CDR3 is 17 amino acids. The germline V gene has CDR1 KGHDR and CDR2 SFDVKD. Germline trimming cut 4 bases from V and 7 bases from J; bases unmatched to any gene: 10. The DNA of the CDR3 is TGTGCCACCAGTGACCCTACCGGGACAGGGGGCAGGAATGAGCAGTTCTTC. As protein: CATSDPTGTGGRNEQFF.

CDR3 protein: CASRHPVGNTEAFF. The CDR3 DNA follows: TGTGCCAGCAGGCACCCCGTAGGGAACACTGAAGCTTTCTTT. The V call is TRBV12-3 or TRBV12-4, the J call TRBJ1-1, with D hard to call. Trimming stripped 6 bases from V and 1 base from J, with 12 bases between. This CDR3 is built from 14 residues.

The CDR3 nucleotides are TGTGCCAGCAGTAAACAGTATCAGCCCCAGCATTTT. Translation gives CASSKQYQPQHF. The V call is TRBV12-3 or TRBV12-4, the J call TRBJ1-5; no firm D call. The V end lost 5 bases, the J end lost 5 bases, and 7 bases lay between the germline ends. This CDR3 is 12 amino acids long.

The rearrangement joins TRBV7-9 to TRBJ2-3; weak D call: TRBD2 (5 bases). V was shortened by 6 bases and J by 6 bases, with 22 bases between the two germline ends. The CDR3 runs to 16 residues. Germline V gene sequence: CDR1 SEHNR, CDR2 FQNEAQ (reference sequence). The chain's CDR3 is CASRSSSQASLDTQYF. In DNA form, the CDR3 reads TGTGCCAGCAGATCCTCTAGCCAGGCGAGTTTGGATACGCAGTATTTT.

In its sample, this clonotype was seen many times. V gene TRBV7-2 combines with J gene TRBJ2-5; D is undetermined. V was shortened by 5 bases and J by 2 bases, with 18 bases between the two germline ends. CDR3 length equals 16 residues. From germline, CDR1 is SGHTA and CDR2 FQGNSA. DNA for the CDR3: TGTGCCAGCAGCGCCGGCGGATGGGGAAGGCAAGAGACCCAGTACTTC. Residues: CASSAGGWGRQETQYF. The entire variable domain, with the rest obtained from reference TRBV7-2 and TRBJ2-5, is as follows: GAGVSQSPSNKVTEKGKDVELRCDPISGHTALYWYRQSLGQGLEFLIYFQGNSAPDKSGLPSDRFSAERTGGSVSTLTIQRTQQEDSAVYLCASSAGGWGRQETQYFGPGTRLLVL.

V is TRBV29-1 and J is TRBJ2-1, with 14 bases lining up with TRBD2. V gave up 0 bases and J gave up 11 bases; unmatched junction bases: 9. Germline CDR1 is SQVTM and CDR2 is ANQGSEA. This CDR3 region has 16 residues. CDR3 DNA sequence: TGCAGCGTTGAAGATGGGGGACTAGCGGGGGCCCTAAAGCAGTTCTTC. This gives the protein CSVEDGGLAGALKQFF.

This clonotype was detected only a few times. Germline and junction disagree at one end, which may indicate a read error. The gene calls are TRBV6-1 and TRBJ2-1, with TRBD1 as a possible D gene (5 bases). Germline CDR1 MNHNS, CDR2 SASEGT. The CDR3 loop spans 13 amino acids. CDR3 coding DNA: TGTGCCAGCAGTACCCAAGGACCGGACAACCGGTCCTTC. The encoded protein is CASSTQGPDNRSF.

The V and J genes are TRBV27 and TRBJ1-2; D is undetermined. The CDR3 extends over 12 amino acids. V was trimmed by 8 bases and J by 4 bases, leaving 11 bases between them. The germline V gene encodes CDR1 MNHEY and CDR2 SMNVEV (reference sequence). The CDR3 sequence: CASGPTIYGYTF. The CDR3 DNA sequence: TGTGCCAGCGGGCCGACTATCTATGGCTACACCTTC.

The chain links TRBV7-2 to TRBJ2-7, with 12 bases aligning to TRBD2. The V and J ends lost 5 bases and 6 bases, in that order; junction bases with no gene match: 8. This CDR3 spans 15 amino acids. Germline V gene sequence: CDR1 SGHTA, CDR2 FQGNSA. This chain's CDR3 is CASSLETSGRIEQYF. In DNA, the CDR3 is TGTGCCAGCAGCCTTGAGACTAGCGGGAGAATCGAGCAGTACTTC.

This clonotype has more than one count but fewer than ten. The chain has TRBV10-3 and TRBJ2-1; D gene uncertain. Trimming removed 4 bases at V and 8 bases at J, with 9 bases between. The CDR3 spans 12 residues. CDR1 is ENHRY, CDR2 SYGVKD, per germline. DNA of the CDR3: TGTGCCATCAGTGTCGAGGTCTATGAGCAGTTCTTC. As protein: CAISVEVYEQFF.

V usage is TRBV15 and J usage is TRBJ1-1; 8 nucleotides agree with TRBD1. Germline trimming cut 1 base from V and 5 bases from J; bases unmatched to any gene: 3. Germline V gene sequence: CDR1 LNHNV, CDR2 YYDKDF (reference sequence). CDR3 length: 14 amino acids. This CDR3 reads CATSRGQGRTEAFF. The CDR3, as DNA: TGTGCCACCAGCAGAGGACAGGGGAGAACTGAAGCTTTCTTT.

The V and J genes are TRBV29-1 and TRBJ2-7; 9 bases match TRBD1. The CDR3 covers 14 residues. CDR1 SQVTM and CDR2 ANQGSEA come from the germline V gene. With V trimmed by 2 bases and J by 2 bases, 4 bases remained unmatched. CDR3: CSVELGTGTYEQYF. The CDR3 coding sequence is TGCAGCGTTGAATTGGGGACAGGGACCTACGAGCAGTACTTC.

V usage is TRBV12-3 or TRBV12-4 and J usage is TRBJ2-5, with D hard to call. The CDR3 extends over 14 amino acids. V was shortened by 3 bases and J by 2 bases, with 10 bases between the two germline ends. CDR3 DNA: TGTGCCAGCAGTTTTTACGGAACGCAAGAGACCCAGTACTTC. It yields the protein CASSFYGTQETQYF.

This sequence joins TRBV10-3 and TRBJ2-2; possibly TRBD1 for D (6 bases). CDR1 and CDR2 from the germline V gene are ENHRY and SYGVKD. Trimming stripped 5 bases from V and 0 bases from J, with 10 bases between. The CDR3 consists of 15 residues. The CDR3: CAISTGTTNTGELFF. CDR3 nucleotides: TGTGCCATCAGTACCGGGACAACGAACACCGGGGAGCTGTTTTTT.

In its sample, this clonotype was seen a few times. This rearrangement joins TRBV7-9 to TRBJ2-7; a weak D match, TRBD1 (6 bases). Germline lookup yields CDR1 SEHNR and CDR2 FQNEAQ (reference sequence). The CDR3 loop spans 14 amino acids. V lost 5 bases and J lost 3, with 14 bases in between. The CDR3 is CASSGALDSYEQYF. The CDR3 bases are TGTGCCAGCAGCGGAGCCCTGGACAGCTACGAGCAGTACTTC.

This rearrangement joins TRBV4-3 to TRBJ2-3; the D gene is possibly TRBD2 (5 bases). V lost 4 bases to trimming and J lost 3 bases, with 11 bases between them. Germline V gives CDR1 LGHNA, CDR2 YSLEER. The CDR3 spans 14 residues. The CDR3 here is CASSPYRGTDTQYF. CDR3 DNA: TGCGCCAGCAGCCCATACCGGGGAACAGATACGCAGTATTTT.

As DNA, the CDR3 is TGTGCCAGCAGTCCTACTGAGGGCTACACCTTC. Residues: CASSPTEGYTF. This chain uses TRBV2 with TRBJ1-2; D is uncertain. This CDR3 has 11 residues. Per the germline V gene, CDR1 is SNHLY and CDR2 is FYNNEI. V gave up 5 bases and J gave up 8 bases, with 9 bases separating them. Supplemented by reference TRBV2 and TRBJ1-2, the full variable domain reads EPEVTQTPSHQVTQMGQEVILRCVPISNHLYFYWYRQILGQKVEFLVSFYNNEISEKSEIFDDQFSVERPDGSNFTLKIRSTKLEDSAMYFCASSPTEGYTFGSGTRLTVV.

The chain couples TRBV9 to TRBJ2-1; 14 bases line up with TRBD2. CDR1 is SGDLS and CDR2 is YYNGEE in the germline V gene. CDR3 length: 18 amino acids. J lost 4 bases, V lost 2 bases, and 8 bases had no gene match. CDR3 in DNA: TGTGCCAGCAGCGTCAATCGACTAGCGGGAGGGGATTACAATGAGCAGTTCTTC. Translating it yields CASSVNRLAGGDYNEQFF.

The chain recombines TRBV18 with TRBJ1-6, with a possible D match to TRBD1 (5 bases). Trimming cost V 6 bases and J 9 bases, with 24 bases left between them. The length of the CDR3 is 17 residues. Germline V gene data show CDR1 as KGHSH and CDR2 as LQKENI. The CDR3 DNA reads as TGTGCCAGCTCGCGGACCGGGACGAACCTTCTGGGTTCACCCCTCCACTTT. Its protein product is CASSRTGTNLLGSPLHF.

V usage is TRBV21-1 and J usage is TRBJ2-5. TRBV21-1 is described as a pseudogene. CDR3 length: 9 residues. The CDR3, as DNA: TGTGCCAGGCGAGAGACCCAGTACTTC. Residues: CARRETQYF.

The chain joins TRBV6-1 to TRBJ1-5; the D gene is possibly TRBD1 (5 bases). Germline V gene data show CDR1 as MNHNS and CDR2 as SASEGT. The V gene lost 4 bases and the J gene lost 6 bases, with 16 bases spanning the gap. This CDR3 region has 15 residues. This CDR3 is CASSGWQGPTQPQHF. As DNA, the CDR3 is TGTGCCAGCAGTGGGTGGCAGGGCCCCACTCAGCCCCAGCATTTT.